The rows below give T cell receptor beta chains drawn from one sample of a study of OX40 agonist ivuxolimab in advanced cancers. The assay was immunoSEQ multiplex PCR, and TCRdb's table has in-frame clones only and misses some. The sample contains fewer than 65,000 clones, around 87% of which appear only once. The sample in question was CD4+ or CD8+ T cells sorted from blood, obtained in a trial of the OX40 agonist ivuxolimab. The origin of the receptors is an adult with an advanced solid tumor such as melanoma, head and neck, liver or kidney cancer. The conserved cysteine and the conserved F or W are not part of the CDR3 here. The size of a clone is reported for some rows only, either as once, few or many, or as a class for expanded clones.

TRBV7-3,-,TRBJ2-2,ASSRSPPGELF
TRBV7-9,-,TRBJ2-7,ASSPATGVPYEQY
TRBV7-9,-,TRBJ2-3,ASSRSGGDTQY
TRBV11-2,-,TRBJ2-4,ASSLDGSIQY
TRBV18,-,TRBJ2-1,ASSQQEYNEQF
TRBV4-1,-,TRBJ2-7,ASSQRYHTGQVRNEQY
TRBV6-5,-,TRBJ2-7,ASSETGYGYEQY
TRBV20-1,once,TRBJ2-7,SATRGYEQY
TRBV28,once,TRBJ2-6,AILGTATSGANVLT
TRBV27,-,TRBJ1-6,ASRLRLTVTGGYSPLH
TRBV2,-,TRBJ2-5,ASSRDRPQETQY
TRBV29-1,-,TRBJ2-1,SVERVNNEQF
TRBV5-1,-,TRBJ2-1,ASSLKFGFGGNEQF
TRBV6-6,-,TRBJ1-2,ASGPGGYGYT
TRBV5-8,-,TRBJ2-4,ASSSSQGILAKNIQY
TRBV7-6,-,TRBJ1-4,ASSTDRNEKLF
TRBV6-5,-,TRBJ2-5,ASSSLAGGDYGTQY
TRBV5-5,-,TRBJ2-2,ASTRRLTTGELF
TRBV6-5,-,TRBJ1-5,ASSSRNQPQH
TRBV7-2,-,TRBJ1-1,ASSDGRTAEAF
TRBV7-6,-,TRBJ2-7,ASSLADKQY
TRBV9,-,TRBJ1-2,ASSVGEGAYEGYT
TRBV6-5,-,TRBJ2-7,ASSPNIGDVYEQY
TRBV7-9,-,TRBJ1-6,ASSWSVNDSPLH
TRBV5-4,once,TRBJ2-5,ASSLGDRVTQY
TRBV2,-,TRBJ2-1,ASSGRVVDEQF
TRBV6-6,-,TRBJ2-7,ASSIAGGPYEQY
TRBV11-3,-,TRBJ2-3,ASRRSTSGSTDTQY
TRBV9,-,TRBJ2-1,ASSVYGAEQF
TRBV20-1,-,TRBJ2-3,SVWADTQY